A selection of T cell receptor beta chains follows, all from one sample in a study of T-cell memory formation after mild COVID-19. In TCRdb, the 5' RACE reads were re-called with MiXCR into one record per CDR3 protein. The sample gives 470,000 or so distinct CDR3 sequences, about 20% of which show up once; 8.4% is in the top ten. What was sequenced was PBMCs or a T cell subset sorted from them (not recorded which). All receptors derive from an adult woman who had mild COVID-19 (a few samples of this study predate the infection). Cell type and time point are not known. CDR3s include the opening cysteine and the closing phenylalanine or tryptophan. The order of the fields is V gene, D gene, J gene, clone size, CDR3 DNA, CDR3 protein. The D gene is left open where the match is weak. A clone size is listed for some rows: how often the clone was seen (once, few, many), or a class if it is expanded.

TRBV27	TRBD1	TRBJ2-4	-	TGTGCCAGCAGTTCCTACAGGGGGTCAGACATTCAGTACTTC	CASSSYRGSDIQYF
TRBV12-3/TRBV12-4	TRBD2	TRBJ2-1	-	TGTGCCAGCAGTTTGCGGACTAGCGGGCAAATCTACAATGAGCAGTTCTTC	CASSLRTSGQIYNEQFF
TRBV18	-	TRBJ1-4	-	TGTGCCAGCTCACCATTCGGCGACGGGGAAAAACTGTTTTTT	CASSPFGDGEKLFF
TRBV24-1	-	TRBJ1-1	few	TGTGCCACCAGTGACCGGGTTGGAGCTGAAGCTTTCTTT	CATSDRVGAEAFF
TRBV5-1	TRBD2	TRBJ2-7	-	TGCGCCAGCAGCTTGGTCAGCGGGGACTACGAGCAGTACTTC	CASSLVSGDYEQYF
TRBV11-2	-	TRBJ2-7	-	TGTGCCAGCAGCCCGTTGTCCGGGGGTGGCTACGAGCAGTACTTC	CASSPLSGGGYEQYF
TRBV14	-	TRBJ1-4	few	TGTGCCAGCAGCCAAGATGCGGGAGGGTTGAAACTGTTTTTT	CASSQDAGGLKLFF
TRBV5-4	-	TRBJ2-3	few	TGTGCCAGCAGCCCTGCCGGGGCCCACACAGATACGCAGTATTTT	CASSPAGAHTDTQYF
TRBV25-1	-	TRBJ2-7	-	TGTGCCAGCAGTGAAGAACGGATCCAGTACTTC	CASSEERIQYF
TRBV15	-	TRBJ2-7	-	TGTGCCACCAGCAGCGGGGGCTTTTCCTACGAGCAGTACTTC	CATSSGGFSYEQYF
TRBV9	-	TRBJ2-2	-	TGTGCCAGCCGCCTAACGTGGGGCACCGGGGAGCTGTTTTTT	CASRLTWGTGELFF
TRBV4-1	-	TRBJ2-5	few	TGCGCCAGCAGCGGCGACAAGGGGTTTGGAGAGACCCAGTACTTC	CASSGDKGFGETQYF
TRBV4-1	TRBD1	TRBJ1-2	-	TGCGCCAGCAGCCATATCCAGGGGGATGGCTACACCTTC	CASSHIQGDGYTF
TRBV15	-	TRBJ2-7	-	TGTGCCACCAGCAGAGATCCACAGGTCGAGCAGTACTTC	CATSRDPQVEQYF
TRBV11-3	TRBD2	TRBJ2-5	once	TGTGCCAGCAGCTTAGGGGCCGGGACTAGAGTCTTCTACTTC	CASSLGAGTRVFYF
TRBV20-1	TRBD1	TRBJ2-2	-	TGCAGTGCTCCATCGTACAGGGGAACCGGGGAGCTGTTTTTT	CSAPSYRGTGELFF
TRBV5-1	-	TRBJ1-6	-	TGCGCCAGCAGCTTGGTGCAGGGCGGAAATTCACCCCTCCACTTT	CASSLVQGGNSPLHF
TRBV15	-	TRBJ1-5	once	TGTGCCACCAGCAGGGGAGCACATTATAGCAATCAGCCCCAGCATTTT	CATSRGAHYSNQPQHF
TRBV5-1	TRBD2	TRBJ2-1	-	TGCGCCAGCAGCTTGGATGCGGGGGGGAGTCACAATGAGCAGTTCTTC	CASSLDAGGSHNEQFF
TRBV5-1	TRBD1	TRBJ1-2	few	TGCGCCAGCAGCTCAACCGGGACAGGGGCCTATGGCTACACCTTC	CASSSTGTGAYGYTF
TRBV5-1	-	TRBJ2-5	-	TGCGCCAGCAGCTTCCGTGAGGAGACCCAGTACTTC	CASSFREETQYF
TRBV4-2	-	TRBJ2-6	-	TGCGCCAGCAGCCAGGGGCCCCGGTCTGCGCCGTATGGGGCCAACGTCCTGACTTTC	CASSQGPRSAPYGANVLTF
TRBV24-1	TRBD1	TRBJ1-5	few	TGTGCCACCAGTGACCCCGACAGGGGAGGGCCTATCAGATGGCATTTT	CATSDPDRGGPIRWHF
TRBV6-1	-	TRBJ1-5	-	TGTGCCAGCAGTGAAGCCACGTCGCAGCCCCAGCATTTT	CASSEATSQPQHF
TRBV6-6	TRBD1	TRBJ2-2	few	TGTGCCAGCAGTCCCGGGACAGGGGCGGACGGGGAGCTGTTTTTT	CASSPGTGADGELFF
TRBV28	TRBD2	TRBJ2-3	-	TGTGCCAGCGGCGGGGGTGACAGCCCTAGCACAGATACGCAGTATTTT	CASGGGDSPSTDTQYF
TRBV5-8	TRBD1	TRBJ2-3	few	TGTGCCAGCAGCTTGGGACAGGGGTTATATACGCAGTATTTT	CASSLGQGLYTQYF
TRBV4-3	-	TRBJ2-2	-	TGCGCCAGCAGCCAAGCGGCGTCGCATGCGAACACCGGGGAGCTGTTTTTT	CASSQAASHANTGELFF
TRBV7-6	-	TRBJ2-3	once	TGTGCCAGCAGCTTCGGACGGGACACAGATACGCAGTATTTT	CASSFGRDTDTQYF
TRBV7-2	-	TRBJ1-6	few	TGTGCCAGCAGCTTAAGCGGGTATTCACCCCTCCACTTT	CASSLSGYSPLHF
TRBV3-1	-	TRBJ2-7	-	TGTGCCAGCAGCCCAGGGACAACGAGCTCCTACGAGCAGTACTTC	CASSPGTTSSYEQYF